This TCR beta chain was profiled in a study of T cells in Graves' hyperthyroidism and ophthalmopathy. Whole-study findings and limits: Model predictions of ophthalmopathy came a median about 6.3 months before onset.

Amplified regions were TCR beta CDR3 sequences from RNA transcripts. The HTBI set primed first-round TCR CDR3 RT-PCR. TCRdb used MiXCR to reprocess the multiplex PCR reads, holding one entry per CDR3 protein. The sample consists of under 350,000 distinct CDR3 sequences, roughly 18% of them appearing once. The CDR3 runs 13 residues. V was shortened by 0 bases and J by 1 base, with 6 bases between the two germline ends. The germline gives CDR1 GTSNPN, CDR2 SVGIG (reference sequence). This clonotype came up many times. Its antigen is as yet unknown. The chain carries TRBV30 and TRBJ1-1; D is undetermined. Sequencing was carried out using blood. This sequence originates from a woman aged 50 to 65 with Graves' hyperthyroidism. As DNA, the CDR3 is TGTGCCTGGAGTGTCGTCACGAACACTGAAGCTTTCTTT. Translation gives CAWSVVTNTEAFF.